Below are 18 T cell receptor beta chains sequenced from a single sample in a study of cytomegalovirus exposure and HLA in healthy donors. The PCR had 60 Vbeta and 13 Jbeta primers. Profiling relied on immunoSEQ multiplex PCR, and the TCRdb table lists in-frame clones only, not all of them. The sample has some 150,000 clones, around 74% seen once. What was sequenced was PBMCs. The receptors stem from a man aged 50-60 years in good health and CMV-seropositive.

The rearrangement uses TRBV6-6 and TRBJ1-4; 8 bases are shared with TRBD1. With V trimmed by 5 bases and J by 7 bases, 9 bases remained unmatched. Germline V gene lookup returns CDR1 MNHNY and CDR2 SVGAGI (reference sequence). The CDR3 runs 15 residues. This chain's CDR3 is CASSVGQGFGEKLFF. The DNA of the CDR3 is TGTGCCAGCAGTGTCGGACAGGGCTTCGGTGAAAAACTGTTTTTT.

V and J are TRBV6-1 and TRBJ1-1; D is unclear. Per germline, CDR1 MNHNS and CDR2 SASEGT. The CDR3 covers 14 residues. With 4 bases removed from V and 3 bases from J, the gap between germline ends came to 12 bases. CDR3 region: CASSGGIEYTEAFF. The CDR3 DNA follows: TGTGCCAGCAGTGGAGGGATCGAGTACACTGAAGCTTTCTTT.

Notes on this clone: An end of the junction does not agree with germline; a read error may underlie this. The chain carries TRBV7-9 and TRBJ1-2, with a weak D call TRBD1 (5 bases). Germline loops: CDR1 SEHNR, CDR2 FQNEAQ (reference sequence). CDR3 length: 12 residues. The CDR3 coding sequence is TGTTCCAGCAGTCCCGACAGCTATGGCTACACCTTC. Its protein is CSSSPDSYGYTF.

This rearrangement joins TRBV14 to TRBJ2-3; D is perhaps TRBD2 (5 bases). The CDR3 is 13 residues long. V was trimmed by 4 bases and J by 14 bases, leaving 19 bases between them. Germline CDR1 reads SGHDN; CDR2 reads FVKESK. The CDR3 region is CASSPSSQGRAYF. DNA of the CDR3: TGTGCCAGCAGCCCTAGCAGCCAAGGAAGGGCGTATTTT.

This clone was found once. The chain employs TRBV2 and TRBJ2-7, with 7 bases that match TRBD1. The CDR3 is 15 amino acids. V shed 1 base and J 4 bases; nucleotides not matched to a gene: 7. In germline, CDR1 is SNHLY, CDR2 FYNNEI. This CDR3 is CASSEGQGREYEQYF. The CDR3 bases are TGTGCCAGCAGTGAAGGACAGGGTCGGGAATACGAGCAGTACTTC. The full variable domain, completed using reference TRBV2 and TRBJ2-7, is EPEVTQTPSHQVTQMGQEVILRCVPISNHLYFYWYRQILGQKVEFLVSFYNNEISEKSEIFDDQFSVERPDGSNFTLKIRSTKLEDSAMYFCASSEGQGREYEQYFGPGTRLTVT.

CDR3 sequence (DNA): TGTGCCAGCAGTTTCCCGACAGGGGGCGGCACAGATACGCAGTATTTT. Protein product: CASSFPTGGGTDTQYF. The gene calls are TRBV27 and TRBJ2-3, with 10 positions matching TRBD1. The ends lost 3 bases at V and 1 base at J; junction bases unmatched: 4. The V gene's germline CDR1 is MNHEY and CDR2 SMNVEV (reference sequence). The CDR3 has 16 residues.

J is TRBJ2-7 and V is TRBV2, with D hard to call. CDR3 size: 13 residues. Germline V lookup: CDR1 SNHLY, CDR2 FYNNEI. V lost 4 bases to trimming and J lost 2 bases, with 9 bases between them. In DNA, the CDR3 is TGTGCCAGCAGTGGTCGCAGTACCTACGAGCAGTACTTC. Translating gives CASSGRSTYEQYF.

The chain recombines TRBV6-1 with TRBJ2-7; 7 nucleotides align to TRBD1. J was trimmed by 4 bases and V by 2 bases; bases with no gene match: 2. Germline V CDR1 and CDR2: MNHNS, SASEGT. This CDR3 comprises 13 residues. CDR3 sequence reads: CASSEHRGYEQYF. CDR3 bases: TGTGCCAGCAGTGAACACAGGGGTTACGAGCAGTACTTC.

This clone was detected only a few times. This sequence joins TRBV4-2 and TRBJ2-7; 10 nucleotides line up with TRBD1. Germline loops: CDR1 LGHNA, CDR2 YNFKEQ. This CDR3 region has 14 residues. Germline trimming cut 3 bases from V and 2 bases from J; bases unmatched to any gene: 1. CDR3 sequence reads: CASSQGQGTYEQYF. In nucleotides, the CDR3 is TGTGCCAGCAGCCAGGGACAGGGGACCTACGAGCAGTACTTC.

The CDR3, as DNA: TGTGCCAGCAGCACCCGCGGGGATGGAGAAGCTTTCTTT. The encoded protein is CASSTRGDGEAFF. V and J are TRBV13 and TRBJ1-1; D uncertain. The CDR3 spans 13 residues. Trimming shortened V by 5 bases and J by 8 bases, and 15 bases separated the two germline ends. Germline loops: CDR1 PRHDT, CDR2 FYEKMQ (reference sequence).

This chain connects TRBV19 to TRBJ1-2, with D uncertain. The V and J ends lost 1 base and 8 bases respectively, with 14 bases between them. Germline V lookup: CDR1 LNHDA, CDR2 SQIVND (reference sequence). CDR3 length: 14 residues. The CDR3 nucleotides are TGTGCCAGTAGTATAGTTTGGGCGGGCAACGGCTACACCTTC. Amino acids: CASSIVWAGNGYTF.

This clone was found a few times. V gene TRBV10-1 combines with J gene TRBJ2-5, with 7 bases identical to TRBD2. Trimming removed 0 bases from V and 7 bases from J; junction bases left unmatched: 11. CDR3 length: 16 residues. Germline values: CDR1 WNHNN, CDR2 SYGVQD (reference sequence). The CDR3 reads CASSESKSGTRVTQYF. In DNA form, the CDR3 reads TGCGCCAGCAGTGAGTCGAAAAGCGGGACCCGAGTGACCCAGTACTTC.

The chain carries TRBV28 and TRBJ1-5; 7 positions agree with TRBD1. CDR3 length: 16 amino acids. V shed 6 bases, J shed 0 bases, and the junction held 8 bases outside the gene matches. CDR1 and CDR2 from the germline V gene are MDHEN and SYDVKM. CDR3 region: CASRSTGTASNQPQHF. CDR3 DNA sequence: TGTGCCAGCAGATCAACTGGGACAGCTAGCAATCAGCCCCAGCATTTT.

CDR3 in amino acids: CASSSDRGGIQYF. In DNA, the CDR3 is TGCGCCAGCAGTTCGGACAGGGGAGGCATTCAGTACTTC. The rearrangement joins TRBV10-2 to TRBJ2-4, with 9 bases fitting TRBD1. Germline CDR1 WSHSY, CDR2 SAAADI. Trimming removed 5 bases from V and 9 bases from J; junction bases left unmatched: 5. The CDR3 contains 13 residues.

The V and J genes are TRBV7-9 and TRBJ2-3, with 8 bases lining up with TRBD1. CDR3 size: 17 residues. V shed 0 bases and J 3 bases; nucleotides not matched to a gene: 8. Looked up from germline, CDR1 is SEHNR and CDR2 is FQNEAQ (reference sequence). The CDR3 here is CASSLARSTGETDTQYF. CDR3 DNA: TGTGCCAGCAGCTTAGCGCGGTCGACAGGGGAGACAGATACGCAGTATTTT. The full variable domain, rest sourced from reference TRBV7-9 and TRBJ2-3, is DTGVSQNPRHKITKRGQNVTFRCDPISEHNRLYWYRQTLGQGPEFLTYFQNEAQLEKSRLLSDRFSAERPKGSFSTLEIQRTEQGDSAMYLCASSLARSTGETDTQYFGPGTRLTVL.

The CDR3: CASSLYPPRQGSSPLHF. CDR3 in DNA: TGTGCCAGCAGTTTATACCCCCCTCGACAGGGGAGCTCACCCCTCCACTTT. The J gene is TRBJ1-6, the V gene TRBV28; 8 nucleotides agree with TRBD1. Per the germline V gene, CDR1 is MDHEN and CDR2 is SYDVKM. The CDR3 runs to 17 residues. V was clipped by 1 base and J by 10 bases; unmatched bases: 12.

This chain links TRBV6-1 with TRBJ1-5; unclear D gene. The germline CDR1 and CDR2 sequences are MNHNS and SASEGT. The length of the CDR3 is 16 residues. V was clipped by 4 bases and J by 2 bases, with 15 bases between them. The CDR3 DNA sequence: TGTGCCAGCAGTGCCCACGGAGTCATGGGCAATCAGCCCCAGCATTTT. Translation gives CASSAHGVMGNQPQHF.

The rearrangement uses TRBV27 and TRBJ1-6, with D possibly TRBD1 on 6 matching bases. V lost 4 bases and J lost 10, with 11 bases in between. Looked up from germline, CDR1 is MNHEY and CDR2 is SMNVEV (reference sequence). The CDR3 runs 13 residues. CDR3 amino acids: CASSSVGASPLHF. The CDR3 nucleotides read TGTGCCAGCAGTTCAGTGGGGGCATCACCCCTCCACTTT.